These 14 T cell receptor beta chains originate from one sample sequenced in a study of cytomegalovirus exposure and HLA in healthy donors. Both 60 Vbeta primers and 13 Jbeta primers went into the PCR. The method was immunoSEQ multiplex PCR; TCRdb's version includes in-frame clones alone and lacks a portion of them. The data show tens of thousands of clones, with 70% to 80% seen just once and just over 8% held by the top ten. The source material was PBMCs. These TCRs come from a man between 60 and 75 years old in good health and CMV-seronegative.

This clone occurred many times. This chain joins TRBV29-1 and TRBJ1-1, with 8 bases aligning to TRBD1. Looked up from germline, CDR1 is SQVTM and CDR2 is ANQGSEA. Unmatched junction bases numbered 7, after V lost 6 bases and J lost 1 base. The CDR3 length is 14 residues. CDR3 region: CSVAQGASNTEAFF. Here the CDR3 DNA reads TGCAGCGTGGCCCAGGGGGCGTCGAACACTGAAGCTTTCTTT.

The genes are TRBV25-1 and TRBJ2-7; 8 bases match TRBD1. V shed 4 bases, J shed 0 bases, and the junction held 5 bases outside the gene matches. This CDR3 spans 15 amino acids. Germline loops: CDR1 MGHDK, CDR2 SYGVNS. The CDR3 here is CASSASGTGSYEQYF. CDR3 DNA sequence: TGTGCCAGCAGTGCCTCCGGGACAGGCTCCTACGAGCAGTACTTC.

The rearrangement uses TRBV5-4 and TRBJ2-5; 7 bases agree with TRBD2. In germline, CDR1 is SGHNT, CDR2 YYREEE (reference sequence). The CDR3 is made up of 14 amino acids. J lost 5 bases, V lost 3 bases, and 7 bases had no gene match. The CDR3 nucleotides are TGTGCCAGCAGCTCCGACTGGGGGGGGGAGACCCAGTACTTC. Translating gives CASSSDWGGETQYF.

The CDR3 here is CASMGLAGNEQFF. Here the CDR3 DNA reads TGTGCCAGTATGGGGCTAGCGGGGAATGAGCAGTTCTTC. This chain links TRBV19 with TRBJ2-1, with 9 bases matching TRBD2. Germline V CDR1 and CDR2: LNHDA, SQIVND (reference sequence). Trimming at V came to 7 bases and at J to 7 bases, leaving 5 bases not matched to a gene. The CDR3 covers 13 residues. Using reference TRBV19 and TRBJ2-1 for the parts outside the CDR3, the full variable domain is DGGITQSPKYLFRKEGQNVTLSCEQNLNHDAMYWYRQDPGQGLRLIYYSQIVNDFQKGDIAEGYSVSREKKESFPLTVTSAQKNPTAFYLCASMGLAGNEQFFGPGTRLTVL.

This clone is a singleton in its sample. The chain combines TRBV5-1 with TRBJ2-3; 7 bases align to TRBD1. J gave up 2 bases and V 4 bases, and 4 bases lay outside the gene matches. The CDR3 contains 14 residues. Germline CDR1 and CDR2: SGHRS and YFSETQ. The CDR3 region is CASSIGTDTDTQYF. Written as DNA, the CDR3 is TGCGCCAGCAGCATCGGGACAGACACAGATACGCAGTATTTT.

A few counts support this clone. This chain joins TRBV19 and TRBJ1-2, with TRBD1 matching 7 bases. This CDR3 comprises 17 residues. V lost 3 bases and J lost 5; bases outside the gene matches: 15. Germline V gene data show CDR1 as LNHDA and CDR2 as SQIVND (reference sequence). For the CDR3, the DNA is TGTGCCAGTAGTATCGGGCGACAGGGCGTTAATCCTTATGGCTACACCTTC. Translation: CASSIGRQGVNPYGYTF.

Here the CDR3 reads CAIRESGGYSYNEQFF. The CDR3, as DNA: TGTGCCATCAGGGAAAGCGGGGGATATTCCTACAATGAGCAGTTCTTC. The chain recombines TRBV10-3 with TRBJ2-1; the match to TRBD2 covers 8 bases. Germline trimming cut 6 bases from V and 1 base from J; bases unmatched to any gene: 8. The CDR3 contains 16 residues. The germline V gene has CDR1 ENHRY and CDR2 SYGVKD.

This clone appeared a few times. The CDR3 DNA sequence: TGTGCCAGTAGTATAGAGCGGACAGCATATGGCTACACCTTC. Amino acids: CASSIERTAYGYTF. The chain joins TRBV19 to TRBJ1-2, with TRBD1 as a possible D gene (6 bases). Between the trimmed V and J ends, which lost 0 bases and 5 bases, there was a span of 10 bases. CDR3 size: 14 residues. Germline loops: CDR1 LNHDA, CDR2 SQIVND (reference sequence).

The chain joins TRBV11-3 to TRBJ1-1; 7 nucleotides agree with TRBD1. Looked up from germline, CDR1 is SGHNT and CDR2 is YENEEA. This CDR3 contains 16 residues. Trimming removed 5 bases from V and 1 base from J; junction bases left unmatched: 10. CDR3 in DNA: TGTGCCAGCAGCGCACGACCACAGGGGTCGAACACTGAAGCTTTCTTT. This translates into CASSARPQGSNTEAFF.

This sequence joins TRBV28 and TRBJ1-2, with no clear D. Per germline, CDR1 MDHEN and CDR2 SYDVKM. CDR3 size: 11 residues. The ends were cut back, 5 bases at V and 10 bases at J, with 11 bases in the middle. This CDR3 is CASSPTRVYTF. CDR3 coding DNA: TGTGCCAGCAGTCCCACCCGCGTCTACACCTTC.

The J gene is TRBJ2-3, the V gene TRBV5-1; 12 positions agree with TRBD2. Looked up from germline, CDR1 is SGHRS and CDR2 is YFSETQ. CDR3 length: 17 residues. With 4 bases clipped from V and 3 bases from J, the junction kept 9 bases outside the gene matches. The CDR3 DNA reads TGCGCCAGCAGCCGCTGGACTAGCGGGGATGGTACAGATACGCAGTATTTT. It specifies CASSRWTSGDGTDTQYF. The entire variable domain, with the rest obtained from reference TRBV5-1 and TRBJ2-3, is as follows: KAGVTQTPRYLIKTRGQQVTLSCSPISGHRSVSWYQQTPGQGLQFLFEYFSETQRNKGNFPGRFSGRQFSNSRSEMNVSTLELGDSALYLCASSRWTSGDGTDTQYFGPGTRLTVL.

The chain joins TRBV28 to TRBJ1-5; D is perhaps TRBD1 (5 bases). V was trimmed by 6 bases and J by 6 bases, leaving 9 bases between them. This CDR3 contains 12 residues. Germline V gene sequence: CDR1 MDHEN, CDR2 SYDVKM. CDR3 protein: CASRQGSQPQHF. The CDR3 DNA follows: TGTGCCAGCAGGCAGGGTAGTCAGCCCCAGCATTTT.

This chain's CDR3 is CASSLEGQDNEQFF. DNA of the CDR3: TGTGCCAGCAGTTTAGAGGGTCAGGACAATGAGCAGTTCTTC. V and J are TRBV27 and TRBJ2-1, with D tentatively TRBD2 (5 bases). CDR3 length: 14 residues. Germline loops: CDR1 MNHEY, CDR2 SMNVEV (reference sequence). Trimming shortened V by 2 bases and J by 5 bases, and 10 bases separated the two germline ends.

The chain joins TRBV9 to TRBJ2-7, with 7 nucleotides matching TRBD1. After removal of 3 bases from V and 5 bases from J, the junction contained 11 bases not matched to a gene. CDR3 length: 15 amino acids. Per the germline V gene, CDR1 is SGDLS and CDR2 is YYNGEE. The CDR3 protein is CASSGRDSRSDEQYF. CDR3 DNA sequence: TGTGCCAGCAGCGGTAGGGACAGTAGGTCCGACGAGCAGTACTTC. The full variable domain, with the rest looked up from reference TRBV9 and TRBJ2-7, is DSGVTQTPKHLITATGQRVTLRCSPRSGDLSVYWYQQSLDQGLQFLIQYYNGEERAKGNILERFSAQQFPDLHSELNLSSLELGDSALYFCASSGRDSRSDEQYFGPGTRLTVT.